This T cell receptor (beta chain) was profiled in a study of OX40 agonist ivuxolimab in advanced cancers. Context from the whole study: Ivuxolimab, which targeted the costimulatory receptor OX40 (CD134), was an agonistic, fully human IgG2 monoclonal antibody. Intravenous ivuxolimab was administered to patients every 2 weeks at six dose levels: 0.01, 0.1, 0.3, 1.5, 3 and 10 mg/kg. Of the roughly 54 dose-escalation patients, hepatocellular carcinoma was present in about 20, melanoma in roughly 15, renal cell carcinoma in 9 and head and neck cancer in 9. The dose-escalation cohort was over 70% male with a mean age of 60 years, ranging from 23 to 79. Prior anti-PD-1, anti-PD-L1 or anti-CTLA-4 therapy was permitted, and 40% to 50% of dose-escalation patients had received checkpoint inhibitors. Three dose-escalation patients achieved partial responses, one with hepatocellular carcinoma and two with cutaneous melanoma. Peripheral TCRbeta sequencing aimed to test whether ivuxolimab altered TCR sequence diversity and caused clonal T-cell expansion. The monotherapy dose-escalation portion (N of about 47 patients) of the phase I ivuxolimab trial is reported in the paper. The full study reports these points: Low levels of normalized T-cell clonal expansion were also seen in some patients who did not respond. Which antigens the clonally expanded peripheral T cells were specific for was not determined. Partial responders in the 0.1-3.0 mg/kg groups had among the lowest normalized peripheral clonal expansion, especially among CD8+ T cells. After ivuxolimab, CD8+ T cells had more expanded clones than CD4+ T cells on average. At doses of 0.1 to 3.0 mg/kg, clonal expansion of both CD4+ and CD8+ T cells in blood was seen between baseline and week 6.

Genomic DNA was extracted from sorted cells for sequencing of the TCRbeta CDR3 region. The immunoSEQ Assay was used for sequencing of TCRbeta CDR3 regions. The table comes from immuneACCESS by way of TCRdb, which keeps in-frame sequences with V and J called. Part of the clones is missing from these tables; in studies checked, under half for an unresolved V gene and the rest for unknown reasons. The sample contains about 46,000 clones, 82% of them found a single time. The leading ten clones occupy around 1.9% of the sample. In the case of this clone: Its target antigen remains unknown. No base quality information exists; no much larger clone differs at one position.

Including the terminal cysteine and phenylalanine, the CDR3 comprises 12 residues. Only the CDR3 region is kept as DNA, spanning 36 bases read in frame from base 1. A distance of 12 bases separates the germline ends of V and J, which lose 6 bases and 7 bases respectively. As encoded in the germline V gene, CDR1 is MNHEY while CDR2 is SVGAGI. The trial excluded patients who had a history of autoimmune disease or who were on systemic immunosuppression. Peripheral blood for TCR sequencing was collected from all dose cohorts at baseline, on cycle 4 day 1, and on cycle 7 day 1. Samples were obtained from an open-label, multicenter, first-in-human phase I dose-escalation trial of ivuxolimab. The trial enrolled adults with locally advanced or metastatic head and neck squamous cell, hepatocellular, melanoma or renal cell carcinoma. Before TCR sequencing, CD4+ T cells and CD8+ T cells from peripheral blood were sorted into separate populations.

The specimen was CD4+ or CD8+ T cells sorted from blood, collected in a trial of the OX40 agonist ivuxolimab. Recombination joined TRBV6-5 with TRBJ1-1; the D gene identity is not certain. The sequence came from an adult with an advanced solid tumor such as melanoma, head and neck, liver or kidney cancer. The CDR3 in this case is CASSNGYGEAFF. Here is the DNA: TGTGCCAGCAGCAACGGGTACGGTGAAGCTTTCTTT.